The next 23 T cell receptor beta chains were all read from a single sample in a study of CD8 T cells in ankylosing spondylitis. General study findings and limits: Ankylosing spondylitis blood appeared to carry a characteristic TCR beta motif of roughly 8 highly homologous variants.

Their antigens remain unidentified. From the 5' RACE reads, TCRdb called clonotypes with MiXCR, one entry per CDR3 protein. The table shows around 490,000 distinct CDR3 sequences, with roughly 5% occurring only once. Sequencing used blood, either unsorted or a sorted T cell fraction (not recorded which). All receptors come from a male donor with ankylosing spondylitis.

This clonotype was found many times. The chain is built from TRBV5-1 and TRBJ2-2; perhaps TRBD2 as D (5 bases). Germline V lookup: CDR1 SGHRS, CDR2 YFSETQ. The V and J ends lost 4 bases and 0 bases respectively, with 10 bases between them. This CDR3 comprises 15 residues. Here the CDR3 reads CASSRTQANTGELFF. The CDR3 nucleotides read TGCGCCAGCAGCCGGACTCAAGCGAACACCGGGGAGCTGTTTTTT.

This clonotype was seen at least ten times. J is TRBJ2-1 and V is TRBV7-8; D unresolved. V was cut by 4 bases and J by 5 bases, with 9 bases left in between. The CDR3 covers 13 residues. Germline CDR1 SGHVS, CDR2 FQNEAQ. The CDR3 sequence: CASSYGLHNEQFF. The CDR3 nucleotides read TGTGCCAGCAGCTACGGGCTCCACAATGAGCAGTTCTTC. The complete variable domain, with remaining parts taken from reference TRBV7-8 and TRBJ2-1, reads GAGVSQSPRYKVAKRGQDVALRCDPISGHVSLFWYQQALGQGPEFLTYFQNEAQLDKSGLPSDRFFAERPEGSVSTLKIQRTQQEDSAVYLCASSYGLHNEQFFGPGTRLTVL.

This clonotype was detected many times. This chain joins TRBV6-5 and TRBJ2-5; 7 bases are a match to TRBD2. Germline trimming cut 0 bases from V and 5 bases from J; bases unmatched to any gene: 9. Germline values: CDR1 MNHEY, CDR2 SVGAGI. This CDR3 is built from 16 residues. CDR3 residues: CASSYSGLAGGETQYF. CDR3 DNA sequence: TGTGCCAGCAGTTACTCGGGGCTAGCCGGGGGGGAGACCCAGTACTTC.

This sequence joins TRBV29-1 and TRBJ2-7; 11 bases align to TRBD2. V lost 7 bases to trimming and J lost 0 bases; unmatched junction nucleotides: 17. Looked up from germline, CDR1 is SQVTM and CDR2 is ANQGSEA. This CDR3 is built from 18 residues. CDR3 sequence (DNA): TGCAGCGCAGTAACCGGGACTAGCGGAATATATTACTCCTACGAGCAGTACTTC. It is translated as CSAVTGTSGIYYSYEQYF.

Many counts were recorded for this clonotype. The V and J genes are TRBV12-3 or TRBV12-4 and TRBJ1-2; TRBD1 might be the D (5 bases). The V end lost 9 bases, the J end lost 0 bases, and 11 bases lay between the germline ends. The CDR3 has 13 amino acids. CDR3 sequence (DNA): TGTGCCAGTCGGGACGGAGCTAACTATGGCTACACCTTC. It encodes CASRDGANYGYTF.

At least ten counts were recorded for this clonotype. This sequence joins TRBV5-1 and TRBJ2-3; D is possibly TRBD1 (6 bases). Germline assignment: CDR1 SGHRS and CDR2 YFSETQ. V was pared by 5 bases and J by 0 bases, with 19 bases between. There are 17 residues in the CDR3. In nucleotides, the CDR3 is TGCGCCAGCAGGTATAACTGGGGGCCTTCTAGCACAGATACGCAGTATTTT. Protein: CASRYNWGPSSTDTQYF.

At least ten counts were recorded for this clonotype. The chain employs TRBV5-1 and TRBJ1-3; no definite D call. The V end lost 5 bases, the J end lost 5 bases, and 8 bases lay between the germline ends. CDR1 and CDR2 from the germline V gene are SGHRS and YFSETQ. The length of the CDR3 is 12 residues. Written as DNA, the CDR3 is TGCGCCAGCAGTCGAGACCGAAACACCATATATTTT. Translation gives CASSRDRNTIYF.

This clonotype was found many times. The V and J genes are TRBV9 and TRBJ1-3; D may be TRBD1 (5 bases). CDR1 is SGDLS and CDR2 is YYNGEE in the germline V gene. Trimming shortened V by 2 bases and J by 6 bases, and 9 bases separated the two germline ends. This CDR3 has 13 amino acids. The DNA of the CDR3 is TGTGCCAGCAGCGTGGGGACTCAAAACACCATATATTTT. Translating it yields CASSVGTQNTIYF.

This clonotype was seen at least ten times. The chain has TRBV5-1 and TRBJ2-3; 8 bases are a match to TRBD2. Per the germline V gene, CDR1 is SGHRS and CDR2 is YFSETQ. The CDR3 sequence is 15 residues long. Unmatched junction bases numbered 8, after V lost 4 bases and J lost 4 bases. CDR3 coding DNA: TGCGCCAGCAGCCCGCGGACTAGCAGGTCAGATACGCAGTATTTT. Translating it yields CASSPRTSRSDTQYF. The entire variable domain, with the rest obtained from reference TRBV5-1 and TRBJ2-3, is as follows: KAGVTQTPRYLIKTRGQQVTLSCSPISGHRSVSWYQQTPGQGLQFLFEYFSETQRNKGNFPGRFSGRQFSNSRSEMNVSTLELGDSALYLCASSPRTSRSDTQYFGPGTRLTVL.

This clonotype was detected ten times or more. This sequence joins TRBV5-1 and TRBJ2-3; 9 bases align to TRBD2. The J segment lost 2 bases and the V segment lost 1 base, leaving 5 bases of the junction unmatched. Germline assignment: CDR1 SGHRS and CDR2 YFSETQ. This CDR3 is 16 amino acids long. The CDR3 region is CASSLSAGGITDTQYF. For the CDR3, the DNA is TGCGCCAGCAGCTTGAGTGCGGGAGGGATCACAGATACGCAGTATTTT.

This clonotype was observed at least ten times. The rearrangement joins TRBV12-3 or TRBV12-4 to TRBJ1-1; possibly TRBD1 for D (5 bases). The CDR3 length is 15 residues. The V end lost 3 bases, the J end lost 0 bases, and 11 bases lay between the germline ends. CDR3 DNA sequence: TGTGCCAGCAGTTTCTCAGGGATCATGAACACTGAAGCTTTCTTT. Its translation: CASSFSGIMNTEAFF.

This clonotype occurred many times. This chain links TRBV9 with TRBJ2-5; 10 bases line up with TRBD1. Trimming removed 3 bases from V and 5 bases from J; junction bases left unmatched: 7. The germline V gene has CDR1 SGDLS and CDR2 YYNGEE. The CDR3 spans 15 residues. CDR3: CASSAGTGDGETQYF. The CDR3 DNA follows: TGTGCCAGCAGCGCCGGGACAGGGGATGGGGAGACCCAGTACTTC. Full variable domain (missing parts from reference TRBV9 and TRBJ2-5): DSGVTQTPKHLITATGQRVTLRCSPRSGDLSVYWYQQSLDQGLQFLIQYYNGEERAKGNILERFSAQQFPDLHSELNLSSLELGDSALYFCASSAGTGDGETQYFGPGTRLLVL.

This clonotype occurred many times. The rearrangement links TRBV6-5 to TRBJ1-1, with TRBD1 identical over 9 bases. Germline CDR1 is MNHEY and CDR2 is SVGAGI. CDR3 length: 15 residues. V lost 4 bases and J lost 6; bases outside the gene matches: 9. The CDR3, as DNA: TGTGCCAGCAGTTCCCACGGGACAGGGATGTCTGAAGCTTTCTTT. It encodes CASSSHGTGMSEAFF.

This clonotype was counted at least ten times. The chain couples TRBV6-2 or TRBV6-3 to TRBJ2-2, with D perhaps matching TRBD2 (5 bases). Germline CDR1 reads MNHEY; CDR2 reads SVGEGT. CDR3 length: 15 residues. V was shortened by 4 bases and J by 4 bases, with 13 bases between the two germline ends. The CDR3 DNA reads TGTGCCAGCAGTTTGAGAGGGAGCCCCACCGGGGAGCTGTTTTTT. Translation: CASSLRGSPTGELFF.

This clonotype occurred many times. The chain joins TRBV12-3 or TRBV12-4 to TRBJ2-3, with 7 nucleotides matching TRBD1. The CDR3 runs to 16 residues. V trimming: 5 bases; J trimming: 2 bases; junction bases outside the gene matches: 10. The DNA for the CDR3 is TGTGCCAGCAGTCCCGCGGACAGGCGCTACACAGATACGCAGTATTTT. Amino acids: CASSPADRRYTDTQYF.

This clonotype was seen many times. This chain uses TRBV12-3 or TRBV12-4 with TRBJ2-5; TRBD1 matches at 8 bases. The ends lost 8 bases at V and 5 bases at J; junction bases unmatched: 7. This CDR3 is built from 13 residues. The DNA of the CDR3 is TGTGCCAGCGCCAGGGGGCCCCAGGAGACCCAGTACTTC. It is translated as CASARGPQETQYF.

This clonotype was detected many times. This rearrangement joins TRBV30 to TRBJ1-4; no firm D call. The V end lost 7 bases, the J end lost 6 bases, and 9 bases lay between the germline ends. CDR1 is GTSNPN, CDR2 SVGIG, per germline (reference sequence). The CDR3 sequence is 11 residues long. CDR3 loop: CAFTGYEKLFF. DNA for the CDR3: TGTGCCTTCACGGGTTATGAAAAACTGTTTTTT.

This clonotype was seen a few times. The chain has TRBV18 and TRBJ1-2; possible D gene TRBD1, 5 bases. Trimming pared 2 bases from V and 7 bases from J, leaving 17 bases between. CDR1 and CDR2 from the germline V gene are KGHSH and LQKENI. This CDR3 contains 15 residues. CDR3 coding DNA: TGTGCCAGCTCACCATCATCAGGGAACAACCTTGGCTACACCTTC. Translating gives CASSPSSGNNLGYTF.

This clonotype occurred many times. Its ends do not fully match the called genes, so a read error is possible. The gene calls are TRBV4-3 and TRBJ2-4; 11 bases are shared with TRBD1. The CDR3 length is 13 residues. The V gene's germline CDR1 is LGHNA and CDR2 YSLEER. The CDR3 is CASSQDPDRGLDF. The CDR3, as DNA: TGCGCCAGCAGCCAAGATCCGGACAGGGGGCTTGACTTC.

This clonotype was detected ten times or more. Here the CDR3 reads CASSLPSGRAYEQYF. For the CDR3, the DNA is TGTGCCAGCAGCTTGCCTAGCGGGAGGGCCTACGAGCAGTACTTC. This chain links TRBV7-2 with TRBJ2-7, with 12 positions matching TRBD2. This CDR3 is built from 15 residues. Germline CDR1 and CDR2: SGHTA and FQGNSA. Losses at the gene ends were 3 bases for V and 2 bases for J; bases not matched to a gene: 2.

This clonotype was seen repeatedly, ten times or more. This chain links TRBV28 with TRBJ2-5; 8 nucleotides align to TRBD1. Germline V gene data show CDR1 as MDHEN and CDR2 as SYDVKM. The trim removed 3 bases at V and 6 bases at J, leaving 9 bases unmatched. This CDR3 comprises 15 residues. The CDR3 here is CASSFPRQGLQTQYF. CDR3 bases: TGTGCCAGCAGTTTCCCGAGACAGGGGTTGCAGACCCAGTACTTC. The variable domain in full, completed from reference TRBV28 and TRBJ2-5, reads DVKVTQSSRYLVKRTGEKVFLECVQDMDHENMFWYRQDPGLGLRLIYFSYDVKMKEKGDIPEGYSVSREKKERFSLILESASTNQTSMYLCASSFPRQGLQTQYFGPGTRLLVL.

This clonotype was seen repeatedly, ten times or more. CDR3 DNA sequence: TGTGCCAGCAGCTTACCTCCGGCTGGGGATAGCACAGATACGCAGTATTTT. Amino acids: CASSLPPAGDSTDTQYF. The chain combines TRBV7-9 with TRBJ2-3; D ambiguous. Trimming removed 2 bases from V and 0 bases from J, with 15 bases in between. The CDR3 is 17 residues long. Germline assignment: CDR1 SEHNR and CDR2 FQNEAQ (reference sequence).

In this sample, this clonotype turned up many times. This chain joins TRBV12-3 or TRBV12-4 and TRBJ2-7; 7 positions match TRBD1. With 4 bases clipped from V and 0 bases from J, the junction kept 9 bases outside the gene matches. There are 16 residues in the CDR3. The CDR3 DNA follows: TGTGCCAGCAGTTCAATACGACAGGGCAGCTCCTACGAGCAGTACTTC. The encoded protein is CASSSIRQGSSYEQYF.